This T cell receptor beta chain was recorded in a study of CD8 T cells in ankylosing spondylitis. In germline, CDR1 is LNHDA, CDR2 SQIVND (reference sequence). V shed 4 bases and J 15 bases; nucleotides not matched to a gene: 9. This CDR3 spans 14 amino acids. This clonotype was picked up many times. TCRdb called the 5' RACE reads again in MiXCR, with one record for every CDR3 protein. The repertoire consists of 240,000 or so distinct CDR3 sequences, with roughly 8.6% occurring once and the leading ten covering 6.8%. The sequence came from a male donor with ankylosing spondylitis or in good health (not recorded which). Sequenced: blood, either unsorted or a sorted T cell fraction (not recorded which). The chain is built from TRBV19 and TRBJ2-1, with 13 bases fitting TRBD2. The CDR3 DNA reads TGTGCCAGTAGTACCGGACTAGCGGGAGCCCCCGGGTTCTTC. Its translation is CASSTGLAGAPGFF.